This T cell receptor beta chain was retrieved from a study of T cells in Graves' hyperthyroidism and ophthalmopathy. Study conclusions and caveats: From stable hyperthyroidism, ophthalmopathy was set apart by a 13 V-J model. Blood held most thyroid clonotypes expanded above 0.001 frequency.

This clonotype was recorded once. Its antigen remains unidentified. Germline V gene sequence: CDR1 SGHTA, CDR2 FQGNSA. CDR3 length equals 18 residues. The V and J ends lost 0 bases and 5 bases respectively, with 19 bases between them. Researchers took RNA transcripts and amplified the TCR beta CDR3 regions from them. A first-round RT-PCR of the TCR CDR3 used the HTBI primer set. MiXCR, run by TCRdb on the multiplex PCR reads, gives a single entry per CDR3 protein. The sample carries around 600,000 distinct CDR3 sequences, 45% recorded once. Uncontrolled infection, other autoimmune disease, pregnancy and lactation each barred patients from inclusion. Diagnostic assessment was based on clinical symptoms, serum thyroxine and TRAb, thyroid ultrasound and orbital computed tomography.

Sequenced material: peripheral blood or thyroid tissue (not recorded which). This sequence was found in an adult man with Graves' disease, either hyperthyroidism or ophthalmopathy (not recorded which). This chain links TRBV7-2 with TRBJ1-4, with a tentative D call TRBD1 (5 bases). The CDR3 reads CASSLAGTARQQNEKLFF. DNA for the CDR3: TGTGCCAGCAGCTTAGCAGGGACGGCACGGCAACAAAATGAAAAACTGTTTTTT.